This passage covers 19 T cell receptor beta chains from one sample sequenced in a study of blood T cell repertoires in COVID-19. Libraries were prepared by immunoSEQ multiplex PCR; TCRdb keeps only in-frame clonotypes and omits some of them. The data contain 40,000 to 50,000 clones, around 86% of them seen just once; the ten biggest clones take up 2% to 2.5%. Sequencing was carried out using peripheral blood. The source of these receptors is a woman in her sixties or seventies with acute or convalescent COVID-19.

CDR3 amino acids: CASSQGGVGTGAGSNQPQHF. CDR3 in DNA: TGTGCCAGCAGCCAAGGGGGGGTGGGGACAGGGGCCGGTAGCAATCAGCCCCAGCATTTT. The rearrangement links TRBV4-2 to TRBJ1-5; 10 bases fit TRBD1. Germline V gene data show CDR1 as LGHNA and CDR2 as YNFKEQ. V shed 1 base and J 0 bases; nucleotides not matched to a gene: 12. This CDR3 region has 20 residues.

The chain employs TRBV5-6 and TRBJ2-7, with 14 bases matching TRBD2. Trimming cost V 4 bases and J 0 bases; bases outside gene matches: 6. There are 17 residues in the CDR3. Germline loops: CDR1 SGHDT, CDR2 YYEEEE. CDR3 sequence: CASSPQGLAGASYEQYF. CDR3 nucleotide sequence: TGTGCCAGCAGCCCCCAGGGACTAGCGGGGGCCTCCTACGAGCAGTACTTC.

V gene TRBV19 combines with J gene TRBJ2-7, with D possibly TRBD1 on 6 matching bases. With 8 bases removed from V and 9 bases from J, the gap between germline ends came to 17 bases. Germline-derived CDR1 and CDR2 are LNHDA and SQIVND (reference sequence). The CDR3 spans 12 residues. CDR3 in amino acids: CASSHRDNAQYF. CDR3 nucleotide sequence: TGTGCCAGTTCCCATCGGGACAACGCGCAGTACTTC.

The gene calls are TRBV28 and TRBJ1-5, with TRBD1 as a possible D gene (5 bases). The germline CDR1 and CDR2 sequences are MDHEN and SYDVKM. V dropped 7 bases and J dropped 3 bases, with 13 bases sitting between them. The CDR3 extends over 14 amino acids. CDR3 sequence reads: CASNTQGSNQPQHF. DNA of the CDR3: TGTGCCAGCAACACCCAGGGTTCCAATCAGCCCCAGCATTTT. Supplemented by reference TRBV28 and TRBJ1-5, the full variable domain reads DVKVTQSSRYLVKRTGEKVFLECVQDMDHENMFWYRQDPGLGLRLIYFSYDVKMKEKGDIPEGYSVSREKKERFSLILESASTNQTSMYLCASNTQGSNQPQHFGDGTRLSIL.

The chain uses TRBV15 and TRBJ1-5, with D perhaps TRBD1 (5 bases). The V end lost 4 bases, the J end lost 1 base, and 11 bases lay between the germline ends. This CDR3 is built from 15 residues. Germline CDR1 is LNHNV and CDR2 is YYDKDF (reference sequence). The DNA for the CDR3 is TGTGCCACCAGCACAGACAAGGGGAGCAATCAGCCCCAGCATTTT. It translates to CATSTDKGSNQPQHF.

The chain has TRBV5-1 and TRBJ2-3; 9 bases agree with TRBD1. The V gene's germline CDR1 is SGHRS and CDR2 YFSETQ. J lost 4 bases, V lost 4 bases, and 13 bases had no gene match. The CDR3 loop spans 17 amino acids. The chain's CDR3 is CASSLRPGTGLADTQYF. In nucleotides, the CDR3 is TGCGCCAGCAGCCTCCGTCCCGGGACAGGGCTCGCAGATACGCAGTATTTT.

The gene calls are TRBV4-1 and TRBJ2-3, with 10 nucleotides matching TRBD2. CDR1 is MGHRA and CDR2 is YSYEKL in the germline V gene. Unmatched junction bases numbered 8, after V lost 0 bases and J lost 2 bases. The CDR3 extends over 18 amino acids. For the CDR3, the DNA is TGCGCCAGCAGCCAAGATTTCAATAGCGGGAGGATCACAGATACGCAGTATTTT. This gives the protein CASSQDFNSGRITDTQYF.

This chain links TRBV12-3 or TRBV12-4 with TRBJ1-1; D perhaps matches TRBD1 (5 bases). CDR3 size: 13 residues. Between the trimmed V and J ends, which lost 7 bases and 3 bases, there was a span of 12 bases. Here the CDR3 reads CASTTGVHTEAFF. CDR3 nucleotide sequence: TGTGCCAGCACTACAGGAGTGCACACTGAAGCTTTCTTT.

The gene calls are TRBV11-2 and TRBJ2-7, with D perhaps matching TRBD2 (6 bases). Germline V CDR1 and CDR2: SGHAT, FQNNGV. The V gene lost 5 bases and the J gene lost 5 bases, with 19 bases spanning the gap. The CDR3 is 15 residues long. The CDR3 here is CASSPGALSSHEQYF. CDR3 sequence (DNA): TGTGCCAGCAGCCCGGGAGCTCTGAGCAGCCACGAGCAGTACTTC.

This rearrangement joins TRBV10-2 to TRBJ2-1, with 10 positions matching TRBD1. Germline V CDR1 and CDR2: WSHSY, SAAADI. The CDR3 has 12 amino acids. J gave up 7 bases and V 8 bases, and 2 bases lay outside the gene matches. CDR3 DNA: TGCGCCAGCCGGGACAGGGGTAATGAGCAGTTCTTC. It is translated as CASRDRGNEQFF.

V is TRBV18 and J is TRBJ2-1; 9 bases align to TRBD1. The CDR3 consists of 17 residues. Germline CDR1 and CDR2: KGHSH and LQKENI. Trimming cost V 5 bases and J 0 bases; bases outside gene matches: 8. CDR3 protein: CASSGGQGVFSYNEQFF. CDR3 nucleotides: TGTGCCAGCTCAGGGGGACAGGGTGTATTCTCCTACAATGAGCAGTTCTTC.

This clone occurred a few times. The chain employs TRBV28 and TRBJ2-7; D is unresolved. The CDR3 extends over 12 amino acids. V lost 5 bases, J lost 6 bases, and 11 bases lay in between. Germline V CDR1 and CDR2: MDHEN, SYDVKM. The CDR3 bases are TGTGCCAGCAGTCGCCTAAAAAGCGAGCAGTACTTC. Its protein product is CASSRLKSEQYF.

The rearrangement links TRBV28 to TRBJ1-5, with TRBD1 matching over 7 bases. CDR1 and CDR2 from the germline V gene are MDHEN and SYDVKM. The CDR3 has 13 residues. Trimming at V came to 8 bases and at J to 0 bases, leaving 1 base not matched to a gene. This CDR3 is CASGQDSNQPQHF. In nucleotides, the CDR3 is TGTGCCAGCGGACAGGATAGCAATCAGCCCCAGCATTTT.

On this clone: In this CDR3 the conserved last residue, phenylalanine or tryptophan, is missing, so a read error is likely. No DNA is shown, since the ends of the CDR3 on it are uncertain; the CDR3 is the one TCRdb lists. This chain links TRBV7-3 with TRBJ1-4; TRBD1, the D gene given by the table, was not confirmed from the DNA. The V gene's germline CDR1 is SGHTA and CDR2 FQGTGA. Termini included, the CDR3 measures 10 amino acids. The CDR3 sequence is CASSLKARGP.

The V call is TRBV7-6, the J call TRBJ1-2; 7 bases align to TRBD1. The germline V gene has CDR1 SGHVS and CDR2 FNYEAQ. The CDR3 consists of 17 residues. Losses at the gene ends were 1 base for V and 0 bases for J; bases not matched to a gene: 8. CDR3 residues: CASSLVPAGTANYGYTF. The CDR3 DNA reads TGTGCCAGCAGCTTAGTTCCAGCCGGGACAGCTAACTATGGCTACACCTTC.

The chain carries TRBV5-4 and TRBJ1-1; 11 nucleotides match TRBD1. The germline CDR1 and CDR2 sequences are SGHNT and YYREEE (reference sequence). J gave up 4 bases and V 4 bases, and 3 bases lay outside the gene matches. CDR3 length equals 14 residues. The CDR3 region has the DNA TGTGCCAGCAGCAGGGACAGGGGGTTCACTGAAGCTTTCTTT. Its protein is CASSRDRGFTEAFF.

The V gene is TRBV4-2, the J gene TRBJ2-1; weak D call: TRBD1 (6 bases). V lost 5 bases to trimming and J lost 0 bases, with 17 bases between them. Per germline, CDR1 LGHNA and CDR2 YNFKEQ. CDR3 length: 17 residues. CDR3 coding DNA: TGTGCCAGCAGCTTCGCTCAGGGGCCTAGCTCCTACAATGAGCAGTTCTTC. This codes for CASSFAQGPSSYNEQFF.

The chain links TRBV6-1 to TRBJ2-7, with D possibly matching TRBD1 (5 bases). CDR1 is MNHNS and CDR2 is SASEGT in the germline V gene. The CDR3 is 14 amino acids. Deletions cut 3 bases from V and 3 bases from J, with 12 bases between. CDR3 DNA sequence: TGTGCCAGCAGTGAGCAACAGGCGAGCTACGAGCAGTACTTC. Amino acids: CASSEQQASYEQYF.

V is TRBV7-2 and J is TRBJ1-5; D is unresolved. Trimming cost V 2 bases and J 3 bases, with 2 bases left between them. This CDR3 is built from 12 residues. Germline assignment: CDR1 SGHTA and CDR2 FQGNSA. The CDR3 sequence is CASSLYNQPQHF. CDR3 coding DNA: TGTGCCAGCAGCTTATACAATCAGCCCCAGCATTTT.